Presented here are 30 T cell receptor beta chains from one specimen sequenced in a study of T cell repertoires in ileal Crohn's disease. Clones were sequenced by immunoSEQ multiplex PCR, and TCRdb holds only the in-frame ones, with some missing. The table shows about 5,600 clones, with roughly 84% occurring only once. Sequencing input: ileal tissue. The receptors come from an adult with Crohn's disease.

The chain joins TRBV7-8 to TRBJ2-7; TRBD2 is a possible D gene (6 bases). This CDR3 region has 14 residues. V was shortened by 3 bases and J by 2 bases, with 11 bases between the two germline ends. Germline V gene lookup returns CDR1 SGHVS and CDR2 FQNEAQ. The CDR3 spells CASSFLDYPYEQYF. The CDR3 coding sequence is TGTGCCAGCAGCTTTTTGGACTACCCCTACGAGCAGTACTTC.

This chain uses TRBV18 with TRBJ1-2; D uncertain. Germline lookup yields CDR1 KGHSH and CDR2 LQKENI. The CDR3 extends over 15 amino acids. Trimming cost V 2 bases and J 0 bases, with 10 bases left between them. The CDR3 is CASSPTPESNYGYTF. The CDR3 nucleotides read TGTGCCAGCTCACCAACTCCCGAGTCTAACTATGGCTACACCTTC.

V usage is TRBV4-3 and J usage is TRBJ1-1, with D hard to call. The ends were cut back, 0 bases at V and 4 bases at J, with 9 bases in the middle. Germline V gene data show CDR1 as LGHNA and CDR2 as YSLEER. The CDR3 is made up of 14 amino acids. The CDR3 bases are TGCGCCAGCAGCCAAGAAGATGGGAGCACTGAAGCTTTCTTT. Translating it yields CASSQEDGSTEAFF.

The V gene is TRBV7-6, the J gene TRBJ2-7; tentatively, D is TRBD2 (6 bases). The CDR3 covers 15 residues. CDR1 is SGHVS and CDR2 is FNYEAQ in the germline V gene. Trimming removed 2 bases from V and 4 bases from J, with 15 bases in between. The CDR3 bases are TGTGCCAGCAGCTTATTCCGCGGGGCTAAATACGAGCAGTACTTC. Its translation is CASSLFRGAKYEQYF.

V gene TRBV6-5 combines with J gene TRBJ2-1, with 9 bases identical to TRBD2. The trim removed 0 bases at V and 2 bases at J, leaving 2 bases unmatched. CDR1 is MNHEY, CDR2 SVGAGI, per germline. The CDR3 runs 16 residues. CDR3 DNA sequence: TGTGCCAGCAGTTACTCGGCGGGGGGGACCTACAATGAGCAGTTCTTC. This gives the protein CASSYSAGGTYNEQFF.

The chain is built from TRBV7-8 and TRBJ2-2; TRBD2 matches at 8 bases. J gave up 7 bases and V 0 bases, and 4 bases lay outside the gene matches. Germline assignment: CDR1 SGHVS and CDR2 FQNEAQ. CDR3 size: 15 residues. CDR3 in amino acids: CASSLASGGVGELFF. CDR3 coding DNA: TGTGCCAGCAGCTTAGCCAGCGGGGGTGTCGGGGAGCTGTTTTTT.

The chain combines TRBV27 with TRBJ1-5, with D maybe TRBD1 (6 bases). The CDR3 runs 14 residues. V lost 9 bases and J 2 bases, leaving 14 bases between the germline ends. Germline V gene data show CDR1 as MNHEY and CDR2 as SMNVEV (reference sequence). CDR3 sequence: CARRGAKGNQPQHF. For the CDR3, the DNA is TGTGCCAGACGGGGGGCAAAGGGCAATCAGCCCCAGCATTTT.

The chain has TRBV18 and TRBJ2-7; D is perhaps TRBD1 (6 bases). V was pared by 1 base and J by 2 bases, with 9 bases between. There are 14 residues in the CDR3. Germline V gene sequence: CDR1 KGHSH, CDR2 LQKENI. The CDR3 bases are TGTGCCAGCTCACCACAGGGACAAACCTACGAGCAGTACTTC. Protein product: CASSPQGQTYEQYF. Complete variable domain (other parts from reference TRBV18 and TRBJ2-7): NAGVMQNPRHLVRRRGQEARLRCSPMKGHSHVYWYRQLPEEGLKFMVYLQKENIIDESGMPKERFSAEFPKEGPSILRIQQVVRGDSAAYFCASSPQGQTYEQYFGPGTRLTVT.

The CDR3 region has the DNA TGTGCCAGCAGCTTAGGGCGGGACGTCTTAGGGAGCGAAAAACTGTTTTTT. As protein: CASSLGRDVLGSEKLFF. The V and J genes are TRBV7-9 and TRBJ1-4; D perhaps matches TRBD1 (5 bases). Trimming removed 1 base at V and 8 bases at J, with 20 bases between. The CDR3 is 17 amino acids. In germline, CDR1 is SEHNR, CDR2 FQNEAQ (reference sequence).

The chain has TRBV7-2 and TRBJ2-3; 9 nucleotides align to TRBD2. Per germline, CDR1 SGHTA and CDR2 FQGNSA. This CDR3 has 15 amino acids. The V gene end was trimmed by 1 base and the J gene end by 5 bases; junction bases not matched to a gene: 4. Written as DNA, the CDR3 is TGTGCCAGCAGCTTAGGGGATAGCGGGGGAGATACGCAGTATTTT. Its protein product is CASSLGDSGGDTQYF.

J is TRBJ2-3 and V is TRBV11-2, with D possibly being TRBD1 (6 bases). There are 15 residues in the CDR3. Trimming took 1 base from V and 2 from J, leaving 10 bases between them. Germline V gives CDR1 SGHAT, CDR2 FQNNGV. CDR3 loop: CASSLGQGYTDTQYF. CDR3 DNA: TGTGCCAGCAGCTTAGGGCAGGGGTACACAGATACGCAGTATTTT.

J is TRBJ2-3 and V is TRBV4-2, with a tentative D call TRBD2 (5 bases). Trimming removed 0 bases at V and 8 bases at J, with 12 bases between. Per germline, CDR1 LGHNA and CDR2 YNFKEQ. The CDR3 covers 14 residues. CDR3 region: CASSQDRGLGTQYF. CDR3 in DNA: TGTGCCAGCAGCCAAGATAGAGGACTTGGTACGCAGTATTTT.

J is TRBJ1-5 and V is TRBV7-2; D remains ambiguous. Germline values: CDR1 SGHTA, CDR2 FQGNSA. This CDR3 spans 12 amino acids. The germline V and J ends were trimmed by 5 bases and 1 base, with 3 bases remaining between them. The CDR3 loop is CASSRSNQPQHF. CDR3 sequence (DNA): TGTGCCAGCAGCCGGAGCAATCAGCCCCAGCATTTT.

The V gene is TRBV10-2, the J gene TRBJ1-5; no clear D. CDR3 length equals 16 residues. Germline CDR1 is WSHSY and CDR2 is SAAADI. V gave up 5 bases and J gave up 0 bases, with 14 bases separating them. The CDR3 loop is CASSMAGEYSNQPQHF. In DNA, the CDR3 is TGCGCCAGCAGTATGGCTGGGGAGTATAGCAATCAGCCCCAGCATTTT.

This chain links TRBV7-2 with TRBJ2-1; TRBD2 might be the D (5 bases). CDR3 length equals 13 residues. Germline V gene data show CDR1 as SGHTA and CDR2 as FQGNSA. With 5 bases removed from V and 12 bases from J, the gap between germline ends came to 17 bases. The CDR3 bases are TGTGCCAGCAGCCCCTCGTCGGGGTTTTGGCAGTTCTTC. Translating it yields CASSPSSGFWQFF.

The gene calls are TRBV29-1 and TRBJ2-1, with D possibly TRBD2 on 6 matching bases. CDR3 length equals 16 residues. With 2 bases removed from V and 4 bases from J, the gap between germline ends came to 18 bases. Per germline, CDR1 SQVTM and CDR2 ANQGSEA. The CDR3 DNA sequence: TGCAGCGTTGAATCGACTAGTCTAGGATGGTACAATGAGCAGTTCTTC. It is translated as CSVESTSLGWYNEQFF.

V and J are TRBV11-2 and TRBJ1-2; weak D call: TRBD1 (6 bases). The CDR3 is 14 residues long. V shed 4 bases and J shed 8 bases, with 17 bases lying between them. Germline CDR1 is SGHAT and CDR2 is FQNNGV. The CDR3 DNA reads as TGTGCCAGCAGCTCCGCCCCAGGGGTAGGAGGCTACACCTTC. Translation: CASSSAPGVGGYTF.

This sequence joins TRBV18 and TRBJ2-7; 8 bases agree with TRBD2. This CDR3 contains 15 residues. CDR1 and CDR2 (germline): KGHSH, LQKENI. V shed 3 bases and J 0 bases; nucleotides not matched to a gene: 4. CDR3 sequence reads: CASSPGGARSYEQYF. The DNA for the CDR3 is TGTGCCAGCTCACCCGGGGGGGCCCGCTCCTACGAGCAGTACTTC.

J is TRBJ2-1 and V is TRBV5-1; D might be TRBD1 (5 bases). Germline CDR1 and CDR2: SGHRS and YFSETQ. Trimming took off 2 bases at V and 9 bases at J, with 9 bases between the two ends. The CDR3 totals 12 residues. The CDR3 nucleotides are TGCGCCAGCAGCTTAGGGGTGGGTGAGCAGTTCTTC. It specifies CASSLGVGEQFF.

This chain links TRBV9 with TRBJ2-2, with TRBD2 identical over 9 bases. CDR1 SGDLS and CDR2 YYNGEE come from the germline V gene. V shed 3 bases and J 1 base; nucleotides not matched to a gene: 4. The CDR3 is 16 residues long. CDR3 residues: CASSARLAVNTGELFF. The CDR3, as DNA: TGTGCCAGCAGCGCGAGACTAGCGGTGAACACCGGGGAGCTGTTTTTT. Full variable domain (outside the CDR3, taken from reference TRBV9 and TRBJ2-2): DSGVTQTPKHLITATGQRVTLRCSPRSGDLSVYWYQQSLDQGLQFLIQYYNGEERAKGNILERFSAQQFPDLHSELNLSSLELGDSALYFCASSARLAVNTGELFFGEGSRLTVL.

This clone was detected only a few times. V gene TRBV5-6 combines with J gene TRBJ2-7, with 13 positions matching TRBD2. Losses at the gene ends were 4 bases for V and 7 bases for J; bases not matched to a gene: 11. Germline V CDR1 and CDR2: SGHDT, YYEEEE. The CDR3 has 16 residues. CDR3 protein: CASSPGLAGTGREQYF. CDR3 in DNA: TGTGCCAGCAGCCCGGGACTAGCGGGGACAGGTCGGGAGCAGTACTTC.

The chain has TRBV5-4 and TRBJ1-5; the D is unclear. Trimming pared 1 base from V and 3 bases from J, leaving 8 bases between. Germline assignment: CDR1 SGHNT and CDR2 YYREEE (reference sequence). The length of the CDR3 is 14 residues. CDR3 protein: CASSLYRDNQPQHF. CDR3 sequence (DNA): TGTGCCAGCAGCTTGTACAGAGACAATCAGCCCCAGCATTTT.

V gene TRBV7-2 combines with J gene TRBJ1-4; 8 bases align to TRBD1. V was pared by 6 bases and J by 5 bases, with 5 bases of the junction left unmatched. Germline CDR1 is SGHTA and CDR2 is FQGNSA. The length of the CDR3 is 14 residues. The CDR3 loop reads CTSRPDRVNEKLFF. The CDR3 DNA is TGTACCAGCAGACCGGACAGGGTGAATGAAAAACTGTTTTTT.

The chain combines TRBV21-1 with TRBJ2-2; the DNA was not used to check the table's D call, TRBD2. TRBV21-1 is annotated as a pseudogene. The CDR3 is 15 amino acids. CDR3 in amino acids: CASSTRGGRPGELFF. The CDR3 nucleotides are TGTGCCAGCAGCACGCGGGGGGGCCGCCCCGGGGAGCTGTTTTTT.

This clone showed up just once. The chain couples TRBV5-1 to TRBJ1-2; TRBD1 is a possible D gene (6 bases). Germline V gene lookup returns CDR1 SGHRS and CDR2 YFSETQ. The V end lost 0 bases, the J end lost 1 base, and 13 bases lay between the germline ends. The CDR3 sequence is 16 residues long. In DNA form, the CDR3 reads TGCGCCAGCAGCTTGGGGACAGCATTGGGTAACTATGGCTACACCTTC. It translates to CASSLGTALGNYGYTF.

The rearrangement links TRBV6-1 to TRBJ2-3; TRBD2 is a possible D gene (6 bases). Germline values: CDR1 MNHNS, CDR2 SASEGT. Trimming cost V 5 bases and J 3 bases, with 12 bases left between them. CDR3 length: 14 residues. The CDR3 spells CASSSQAGTDTQYF. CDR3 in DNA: TGTGCCAGCAGTTCTCAGGCGGGAACAGATACGCAGTATTTT.

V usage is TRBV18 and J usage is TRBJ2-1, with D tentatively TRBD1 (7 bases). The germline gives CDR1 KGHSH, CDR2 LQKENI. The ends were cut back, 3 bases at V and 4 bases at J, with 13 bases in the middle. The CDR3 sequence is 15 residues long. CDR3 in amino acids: CASSPRQGLYNEQFF. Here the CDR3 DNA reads TGTGCCAGCTCACCCAGACAGGGACTTTACAATGAGCAGTTCTTC.

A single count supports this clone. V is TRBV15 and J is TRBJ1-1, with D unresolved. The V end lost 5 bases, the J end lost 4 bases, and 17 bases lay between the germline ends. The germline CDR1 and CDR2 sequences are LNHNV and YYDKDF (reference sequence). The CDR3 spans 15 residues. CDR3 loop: CATSGHREGGTEAFF. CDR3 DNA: TGTGCCACCAGCGGCCACCGTGAGGGAGGCACTGAAGCTTTCTTT.

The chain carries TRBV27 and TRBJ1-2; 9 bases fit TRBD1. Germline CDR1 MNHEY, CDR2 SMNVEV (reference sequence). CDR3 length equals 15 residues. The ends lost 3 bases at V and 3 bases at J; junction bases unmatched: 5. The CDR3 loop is CASSFGTGSDYGYTF. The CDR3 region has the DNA TGTGCCAGCAGTTTTGGGACAGGGTCGGACTATGGCTACACCTTC.

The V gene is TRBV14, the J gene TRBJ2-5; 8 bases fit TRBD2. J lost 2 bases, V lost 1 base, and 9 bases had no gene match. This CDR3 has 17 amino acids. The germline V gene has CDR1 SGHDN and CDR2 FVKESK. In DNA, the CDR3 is TGTGCCAGCAGCCAAGTCGGGGTAGCGGGAAAACAAGAGACCCAGTACTTC. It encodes CASSQVGVAGKQETQYF. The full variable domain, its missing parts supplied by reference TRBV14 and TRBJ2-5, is EAGVTQFPSHSVIEKGQTVTLRCDPISGHDNLYWYRRVMGKEIKFLLHFVKESKQDESGMPNNRFLAERTGGTYSTLKVQPAELEDSGVYFCASSQVGVAGKQETQYFGPGTRLLVL.